Reported below is one TCR beta chain. Its matching antigen is unknown. CDR1 is MDHEN and CDR2 is SYDVKM in the germline V gene. There are 16 residues in the CDR3. V was clipped by 4 bases and J by 4 bases; unmatched bases: 9. This sample is drawn from a study of response to subunit inactivated influenza vaccine. Study outcomes and limitations: Only a handful of new T cells, the authors suggested, are recruited with each seasonal influenza vaccination.

TCRdb passed the RT-PCR reads through MiXCR, listing each CDR3 protein once. The sample lists about 240,000 distinct CDR3 sequences, 9% to 15% occurring once. Here the sequenced sample was non-naive T cells sorted from PBMCs, taken 14 to 15 days before vaccination. The clonotype was recovered from a man in his fifties or sixties who received an inactivated influenza vaccine. This chain uses TRBV28 with TRBJ2-1, with TRBD1 matching 8 bases. CDR3 in DNA: TGTGCCAGCAGTTCTGATTACAGGGGGTGGTACAATGAGCAGTTCTTC. Its protein product is CASSSDYRGWYNEQFF.